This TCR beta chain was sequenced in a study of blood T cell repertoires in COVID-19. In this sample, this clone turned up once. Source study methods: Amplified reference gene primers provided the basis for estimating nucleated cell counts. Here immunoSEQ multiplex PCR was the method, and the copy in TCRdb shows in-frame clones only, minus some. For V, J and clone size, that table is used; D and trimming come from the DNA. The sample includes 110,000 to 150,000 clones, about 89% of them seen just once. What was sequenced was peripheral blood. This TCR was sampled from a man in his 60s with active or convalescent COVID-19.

The CDR3 here is CASSPQSGAYGYTF. The CDR3, as DNA: TGTGCCAGCAGCCCACAGAGTGGGGCGTATGGCTACACCTTC. The chain is built from TRBV7-2 and TRBJ1-2, with D possibly matching TRBD1 (5 bases). Per germline, CDR1 SGHTA and CDR2 FQGNSA. V was trimmed by 5 bases and J by 5 bases, leaving 15 bases between them. This CDR3 region has 14 residues.